Presented here are 23 T cell receptor beta chains from one specimen sequenced in a study of T cell repertoires in cytomegalovirus infection. TCRdb called the reads again in MiXCR, with one record for every CDR3 protein. Here the sample spans some 390,000 distinct CDR3 sequences, 15% to 20% being singletons. Specimen: PBMCs. These receptors were taken from a human donor in good health (CMV status not recorded). Some clones in this sample may be carry-over from other donors' samples.

The J gene is TRBJ1-6, the V gene TRBV20-1, with TRBD1 matching over 11 bases. Unmatched junction bases numbered 11, after V lost 6 bases and J lost 13 bases. This CDR3 is built from 14 residues. Germline assignment: CDR1 DFQATT and CDR2 SNEGSKA (reference sequence). The CDR3 loop reads CSAPGQGGGVPLHF. CDR3 nucleotide sequence: TGCAGTGCCCCGGGACAGGGGGGCGGGGTCCCCCTCCACTTT.

Only a few counts were recorded for this clonotype. A read error is possible here, since a much larger clone lies one base away. This sequence joins TRBV6-2 or TRBV6-3 and TRBJ1-2, with 7 bases matching TRBD1. The CDR3 loop spans 12 amino acids. Germline assignment: CDR1 MNHEY and CDR2 SVGEGT. After removal of 5 bases from V and 4 bases from J, the junction contained 1 base not matched to a gene. CDR3 coding DNA: TGTGCCAGCAGTGACAGGGTCTATGGCTACACCTTC. Translating it yields CASSDRVYGYTF.

The sample holds many counts of this clonotype. V and J are TRBV20-1 and TRBJ2-1; D is undetermined. The CDR3 has 11 amino acids. V was clipped by 3 bases and J by 3 bases, with 3 bases between them. Germline values: CDR1 DFQATT, CDR2 SNEGSKA (reference sequence). The CDR3 is CSARNYNEQFF. CDR3 DNA sequence: TGCAGTGCTAGGAACTACAATGAGCAGTTCTTC.

In its sample, this clonotype was seen many times. The chain couples TRBV7-8 to TRBJ2-3; no reliable D call. Germline-derived CDR1 and CDR2 are SGHVS and FQNEAQ. The V end was cut by 7 bases, the J end by 6 bases, with 5 bases between. This CDR3 contains 10 residues. This CDR3 reads CASMLDTQYF. The CDR3 nucleotides are TGTGCCAGCATGTTGGATACGCAGTATTTT.

The V gene is TRBV18, the J gene TRBJ2-5; D remains unclear. CDR3 length: 13 residues. V was cut by 3 bases and J by 4 bases, with 9 bases left in between. The germline V gene encodes CDR1 KGHSH and CDR2 LQKENI. CDR3 sequence (DNA): TGTGCCAGCTCACCTCCCCTCGCAGAGACCCAGTACTTC. Amino acids: CASSPPLAETQYF.

This clonotype was observed a few times. The chain links TRBV6-8 to TRBJ2-2; no definite D call. Looked up from germline, CDR1 is MNHGY and CDR2 is SAAAGT. Trimming took off 7 bases at V and 1 base at J, with 10 bases between the two ends. This CDR3 has 14 residues. The CDR3, as DNA: TGTGCCAGCAACGCCAAGATGAACACCGGGGAGCTGTTTTTT. This encodes CASNAKMNTGELFF.

The rearrangement links TRBV20-1 to TRBJ2-7, with D possibly matching TRBD1 (6 bases). The CDR3 is 12 residues long. Trimming removed 0 bases from V and 5 bases from J, with 8 bases in between. In germline, CDR1 is DFQATT, CDR2 SNEGSKA (reference sequence). This CDR3 reads CSARDYRDEQYF. CDR3 coding DNA: TGCAGTGCTAGAGACTACAGGGACGAGCAGTACTTC.

This clonotype was counted at least ten times. The chain uses TRBV7-9 and TRBJ2-7, with D possibly matching TRBD1 (6 bases). The germline V gene has CDR1 SEHNR and CDR2 FQNEAQ (reference sequence). The CDR3 is 14 residues long. V lost 2 bases to trimming and J lost 0 bases, with 8 bases between them. CDR3 sequence (DNA): TGTGCCAGCAGCTTACAGGGGAGCTCCTACGAGCAGTACTTC. Translated: CASSLQGSSYEQYF.

This clonotype was seen a handful of times. The chain employs TRBV18 and TRBJ2-5; 7 bases agree with TRBD1. Losses at the gene ends were 3 bases for V and 2 bases for J; bases not matched to a gene: 3. The CDR3 extends over 14 amino acids. The germline gives CDR1 KGHSH, CDR2 LQKENI. The CDR3 bases are TGTGCCAGCTCACCCATGGACAGGCAAGAGACCCAGTACTTC. It specifies CASSPMDRQETQYF.

This clonotype appeared many times. This chain connects TRBV7-2 to TRBJ2-2; D not resolved. The V and J ends lost 8 bases and 5 bases respectively, with 3 bases between them. The CDR3 length is 10 residues. The germline CDR1 and CDR2 sequences are SGHTA and FQGNSA. CDR3 nucleotide sequence: TGTGCCAGCGGAACCGGGGAGCTGTTTTTT. It is translated as CASGTGELFF.

This clonotype has ten or more counts. V usage is TRBV7-2 and J usage is TRBJ1-2; D gene uncertain. Between the trimmed V and J ends, which lost 3 bases and 4 bases, there was a span of 6 bases. This CDR3 has 12 residues. Per germline, CDR1 SGHTA and CDR2 FQGNSA. Here the CDR3 reads CASSLTGYGYTF. As DNA, the CDR3 is TGTGCCAGCAGCTTGACGGGCTATGGCTACACCTTC.

This clonotype occurred many times. This chain joins TRBV7-2 and TRBJ2-5; 10 positions agree with TRBD2. The CDR3 is 17 residues long. In germline, CDR1 is SGHTA, CDR2 FQGNSA. The junction had 12 bases not matched to a gene; V was cut back by 6 bases and J by 2 bases. The CDR3 here is CASSSSSLLAGQETQYF. The DNA for the CDR3 is TGTGCCAGCAGTTCATCATCCCTACTAGCGGGGCAAGAGACCCAGTACTTC.

This clonotype has only a few counts. The chain combines TRBV6-1 with TRBJ1-1, with D perhaps matching TRBD1 (5 bases). V lost 8 bases and J 8 bases, leaving 18 bases between the germline ends. The CDR3 totals 13 residues. Germline-derived CDR1 and CDR2 are MNHNS and SASEGT. The CDR3 here is CASYRDPHREAFF. For the CDR3, the DNA is TGTGCCAGCTACCGGGACCCTCATAGAGAAGCTTTCTTT.

J is TRBJ1-6 and V is TRBV12-3 or TRBV12-4, with 7 positions matching TRBD1. This CDR3 is built from 15 residues. Unmatched junction bases numbered 6, after V lost 1 base and J lost 9 bases. The CDR3 region is CASSLGRGGGSPLHF. For the CDR3, the DNA is TGTGCCAGCAGTTTAGGGAGAGGGGGCGGTTCACCCCTCCACTTT.

This sequence joins TRBV5-1 and TRBJ1-1, with a possible D match to TRBD1 (5 bases). In germline, CDR1 is SGHRS, CDR2 YFSETQ. CDR3 length equals 15 residues. V lost 4 bases and J 1 base, leaving 14 bases between the germline ends. In DNA, the CDR3 is TGCGCCAGCAGCCCCGGGGCAGGCCCGAACACTGAAGCTTTCTTT. Translated, it gives CASSPGAGPNTEAFF.

This clonotype has at least ten counts. The V call is TRBV7-2, the J call TRBJ2-1; 8 positions match TRBD1. The germline CDR1 and CDR2 sequences are SGHTA and FQGNSA. V gave up 0 bases and J gave up 0 bases; unmatched junction bases: 10. The CDR3 length is 19 residues. CDR3 loop: CASSLARTAGGFSYNEQFF. In nucleotides, the CDR3 is TGTGCCAGCAGCTTAGCGCGGACGGCAGGGGGCTTCTCCTACAATGAGCAGTTCTTC.

V gene TRBV20-1 combines with J gene TRBJ2-7; the D gene could be TRBD1 or TRBD2 (5 bases each). Trimming shortened V by 5 bases and J by 5 bases, and 16 bases separated the two germline ends. Germline CDR1 is DFQATT and CDR2 is SNEGSKA (reference sequence). This CDR3 spans 13 amino acids. The CDR3 is CSAWDPSHHEQYF. The CDR3 DNA sequence: TGCAGTGCTTGGGACCCCTCGCACCACGAGCAGTACTTC.

This chain links TRBV5-4 with TRBJ2-3; D unclear. Germline V gene sequence: CDR1 SGHNT, CDR2 YYREEE (reference sequence). The CDR3 is 14 residues long. Trimming took 3 bases from V and 6 from J, leaving 14 bases between them. CDR3 sequence reads: CASSSDLAADTQYF. The CDR3, as DNA: TGTGCCAGCAGCTCCGACCTCGCCGCCGATACGCAGTATTTT. The full variable domain, rest sourced from reference TRBV5-4 and TRBJ2-3, is ETGVTQSPTHLIKTRGQQVTLRCSSQSGHNTVSWYQQALGQGPQFIFQYYREEENGRGNFPPRFSGLQFPNYSSELNVNALELDDSALYLCASSSDLAADTQYFGPGTRLTVL.

This clonotype has a handful of counts. This chain connects TRBV25-1 to TRBJ2-1, with TRBD2 identical over 10 bases. The CDR3 length is 17 residues. CDR1 is MGHDK, CDR2 SYGVNS, per germline. The V segment lost 2 bases and the J segment 10 bases; nucleotides outside the gene matches: 14. The CDR3 region is CASSETYPGLAPGEQFF. The CDR3 DNA is TGTGCCAGCAGTGAAACTTATCCGGGACTAGCGCCTGGGGAGCAGTTCTTC.

The chain links TRBV7-2 to TRBJ2-1; 10 bases line up with TRBD1. The CDR3 loop spans 15 amino acids. V dropped 5 bases and J dropped 4; count of bases not matched to a gene: 5. Germline CDR1 SGHTA, CDR2 FQGNSA. This CDR3 reads CASSRDRGRYNEQFF. CDR3 DNA: TGTGCCAGCAGCCGAGACAGGGGGCGATACAATGAGCAGTTCTTC.

This clonotype was counted ten times or more. The CDR3: CAISESVNEQFF. The CDR3 DNA is TGTGCCATCAGTGAGTCCGTCAATGAGCAGTTCTTC. J is TRBJ2-1 and V is TRBV10-3; D gene unclear. V lost 0 bases, J lost 6 bases, and 3 bases lay in between. The CDR3 has 12 amino acids. Germline lookup yields CDR1 ENHRY and CDR2 SYGVKD.

This chain joins TRBV6-1 and TRBJ1-1; D unresolved. The germline gives CDR1 MNHNS, CDR2 SASEGT. Trimming stripped 7 bases from V and 1 base from J, with 13 bases between. CDR3 size: 14 residues. The DNA of the CDR3 is TGTGCCAGCACCCCCCCGGGGAGGAACACTGAAGCTTTCTTT. This sequence encodes CASTPPGRNTEAFF.

The V and J genes are TRBV20-1 and TRBJ2-3, with 10 bases fitting TRBD1. The CDR3 is 14 amino acids. V was clipped by 6 bases and J by 0 bases; unmatched bases: 3. Germline V lookup: CDR1 DFQATT, CDR2 SNEGSKA (reference sequence). CDR3 DNA sequence: TGCAGTGCCCCGGGACAGGGGAGCACAGATACGCAGTATTTT. It specifies CSAPGQGSTDTQYF.